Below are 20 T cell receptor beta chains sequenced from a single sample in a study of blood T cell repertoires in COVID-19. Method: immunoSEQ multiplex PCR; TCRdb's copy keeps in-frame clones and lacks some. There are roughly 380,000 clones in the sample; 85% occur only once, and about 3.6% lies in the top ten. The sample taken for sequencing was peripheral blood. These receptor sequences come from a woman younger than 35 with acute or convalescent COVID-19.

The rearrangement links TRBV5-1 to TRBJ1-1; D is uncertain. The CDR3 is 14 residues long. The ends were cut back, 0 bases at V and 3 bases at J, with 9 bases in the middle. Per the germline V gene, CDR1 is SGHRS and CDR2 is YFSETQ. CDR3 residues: CASSLGSGDTEAFF. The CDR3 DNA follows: TGCGCCAGCAGCTTGGGAAGCGGGGACACTGAAGCTTTCTTT.

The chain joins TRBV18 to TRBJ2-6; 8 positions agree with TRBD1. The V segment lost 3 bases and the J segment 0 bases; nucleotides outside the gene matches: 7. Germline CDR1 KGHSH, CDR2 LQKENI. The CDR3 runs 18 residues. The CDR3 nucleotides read TGTGCCAGCTCACCGACGCGTACAGGGGGCTCTGGGGCCAACGTCCTGACTTTC. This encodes CASSPTRTGGSGANVLTF.

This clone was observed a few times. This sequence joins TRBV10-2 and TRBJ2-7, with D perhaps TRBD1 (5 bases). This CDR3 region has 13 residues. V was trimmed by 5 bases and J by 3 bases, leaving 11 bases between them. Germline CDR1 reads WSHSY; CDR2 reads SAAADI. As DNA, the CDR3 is TGCGCCAGCAGTAATGGGGCCGGCTACGAGCAGTACTTC. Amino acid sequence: CASSNGAGYEQYF.

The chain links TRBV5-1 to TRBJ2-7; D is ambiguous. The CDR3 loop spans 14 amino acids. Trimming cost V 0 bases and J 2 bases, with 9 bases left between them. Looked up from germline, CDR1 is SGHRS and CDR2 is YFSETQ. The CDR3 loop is CASSLGPTTYEQYF. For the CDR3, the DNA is TGCGCCAGCAGCTTGGGCCCTACCACCTACGAGCAGTACTTC.

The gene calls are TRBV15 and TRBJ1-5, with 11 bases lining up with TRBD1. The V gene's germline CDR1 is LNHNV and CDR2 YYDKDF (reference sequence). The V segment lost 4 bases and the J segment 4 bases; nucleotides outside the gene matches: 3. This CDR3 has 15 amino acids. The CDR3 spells CATSTGTGGNQPQHF. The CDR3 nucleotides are TGTGCCACCAGCACCGGGACAGGGGGAAATCAGCCCCAGCATTTT.

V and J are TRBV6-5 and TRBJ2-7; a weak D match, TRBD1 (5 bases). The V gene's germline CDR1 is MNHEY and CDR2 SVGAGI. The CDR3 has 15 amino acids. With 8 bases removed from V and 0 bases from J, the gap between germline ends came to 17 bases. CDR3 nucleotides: TGTGCCAGCGAACCTACAGGTATCAGCTCCTACGAGCAGTACTTC. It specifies CASEPTGISSYEQYF.

The DNA for the CDR3 is TGCGCCAGCAGCTTGGGTCTTCGAGACACGCACAATGAGCAGTTCTTC. Its translation: CASSLGLRDTHNEQFF. The chain uses TRBV5-1 and TRBJ2-1; D is unclear. V lost 0 bases, J lost 5 bases, and 15 bases lay in between. Germline CDR1 and CDR2: SGHRS and YFSETQ. The length of the CDR3 is 16 residues.

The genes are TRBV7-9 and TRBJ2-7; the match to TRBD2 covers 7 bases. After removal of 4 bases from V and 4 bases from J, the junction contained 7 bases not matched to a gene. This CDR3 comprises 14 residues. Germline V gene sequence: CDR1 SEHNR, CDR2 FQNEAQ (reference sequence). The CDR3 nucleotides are TGTGCCAGCAGCTCACGACTAGCTTCGTACGAGCAGTACTTC. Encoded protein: CASSSRLASYEQYF.

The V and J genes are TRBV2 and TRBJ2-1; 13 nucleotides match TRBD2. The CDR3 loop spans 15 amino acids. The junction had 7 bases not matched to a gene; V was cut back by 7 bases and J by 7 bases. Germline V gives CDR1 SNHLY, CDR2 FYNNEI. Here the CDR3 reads CASTYGLAGVNEQFF. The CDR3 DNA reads TGTGCCAGCACCTACGGACTAGCGGGGGTTAATGAGCAGTTCTTC.

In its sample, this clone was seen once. CDR3 nucleotide sequence: TGCAGCGTGGACAGGAAATGGGCCCGTACTTATGGCTACACCTTC. This codes for CSVDRKWARTYGYTF. This rearrangement joins TRBV29-1 to TRBJ1-2, with TRBD1 matching over 7 bases. The CDR3 has 15 amino acids. The germline V gene has CDR1 SQVTM and CDR2 ANQGSEA. V lost 6 bases to trimming and J lost 5 bases; unmatched junction nucleotides: 15.

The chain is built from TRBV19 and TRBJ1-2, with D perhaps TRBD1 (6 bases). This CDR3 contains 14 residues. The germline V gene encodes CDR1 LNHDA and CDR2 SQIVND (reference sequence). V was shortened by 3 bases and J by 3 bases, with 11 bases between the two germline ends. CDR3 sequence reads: CASSMEQGYYGYTF. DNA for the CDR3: TGTGCCAGTAGTATGGAACAGGGTTACTATGGCTACACCTTC.

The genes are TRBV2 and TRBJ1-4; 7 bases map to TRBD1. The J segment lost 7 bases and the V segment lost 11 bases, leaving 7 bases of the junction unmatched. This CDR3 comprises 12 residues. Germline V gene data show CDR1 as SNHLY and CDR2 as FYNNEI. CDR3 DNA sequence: TGTGCCGGCGGGACAGACTCTGAAAAACTGTTTTTT. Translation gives CAGGTDSEKLFF. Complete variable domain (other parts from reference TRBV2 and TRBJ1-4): EPEVTQTPSHQVTQMGQEVILRCVPISNHLYFYWYRQILGQKVEFLVSFYNNEISEKSEIFDDQFSVERPDGSNFTLKIRSTKLEDSAMYFCAGGTDSEKLFFGSGTQLSVL.

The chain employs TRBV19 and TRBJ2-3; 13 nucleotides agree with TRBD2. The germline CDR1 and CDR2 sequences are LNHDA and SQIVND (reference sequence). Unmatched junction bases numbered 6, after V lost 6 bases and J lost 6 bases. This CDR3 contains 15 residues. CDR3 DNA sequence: TGTGCCAGTAGACTAGCGGGAGGGCCAGGGGATACGCAGTATTTT. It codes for CASRLAGGPGDTQYF.

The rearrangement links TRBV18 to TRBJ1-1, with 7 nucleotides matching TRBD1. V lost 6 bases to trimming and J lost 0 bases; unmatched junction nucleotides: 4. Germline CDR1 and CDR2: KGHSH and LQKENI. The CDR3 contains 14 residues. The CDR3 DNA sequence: TGTGCCAGCTCGAGGGGGCCCATGAACACTGAAGCTTTCTTT. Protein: CASSRGPMNTEAFF.

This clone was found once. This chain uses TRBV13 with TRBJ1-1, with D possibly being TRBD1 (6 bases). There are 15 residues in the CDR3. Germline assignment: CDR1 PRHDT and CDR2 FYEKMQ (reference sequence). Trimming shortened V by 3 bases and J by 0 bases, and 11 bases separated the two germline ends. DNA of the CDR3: TGTGCCAGCAGCTTGCACCAGGGGATGAACACTGAAGCTTTCTTT. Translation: CASSLHQGMNTEAFF.

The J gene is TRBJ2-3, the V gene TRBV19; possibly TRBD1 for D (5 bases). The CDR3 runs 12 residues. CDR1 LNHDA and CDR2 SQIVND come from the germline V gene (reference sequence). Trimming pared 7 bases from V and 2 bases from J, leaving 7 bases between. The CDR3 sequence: CASKGLTDTQYF. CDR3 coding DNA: TGTGCCAGTAAGGGGCTCACAGATACGCAGTATTTT.

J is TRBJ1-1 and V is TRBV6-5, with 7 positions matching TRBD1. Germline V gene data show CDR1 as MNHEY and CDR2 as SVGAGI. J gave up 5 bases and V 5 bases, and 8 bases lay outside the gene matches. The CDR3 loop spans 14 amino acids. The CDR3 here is CASSPPTGRTEAFF. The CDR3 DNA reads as TGTGCCAGCAGTCCACCGACAGGGAGGACTGAAGCTTTCTTT.

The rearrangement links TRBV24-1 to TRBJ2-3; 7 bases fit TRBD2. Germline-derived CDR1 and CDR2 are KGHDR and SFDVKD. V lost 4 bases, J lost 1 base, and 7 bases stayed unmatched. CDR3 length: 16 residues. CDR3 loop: CATSDRLAEGTDTQYF. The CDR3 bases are TGTGCCACCAGTGACCGGCTAGCGGAGGGCACAGATACGCAGTATTTT.

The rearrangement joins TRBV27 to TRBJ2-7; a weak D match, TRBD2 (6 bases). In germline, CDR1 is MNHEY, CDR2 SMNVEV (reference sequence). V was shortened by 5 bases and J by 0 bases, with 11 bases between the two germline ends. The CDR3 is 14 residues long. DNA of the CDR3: TGTGCCAGCAGTCTGGGACTGACCTCCTACGAGCAGTACTTC. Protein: CASSLGLTSYEQYF.

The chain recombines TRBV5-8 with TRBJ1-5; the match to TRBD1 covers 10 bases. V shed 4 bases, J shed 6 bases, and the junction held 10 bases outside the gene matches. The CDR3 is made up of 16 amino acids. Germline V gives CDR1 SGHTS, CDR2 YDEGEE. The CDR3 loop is CASSPYDRGQGQPQHF. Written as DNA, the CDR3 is TGTGCCAGCAGCCCCTACGACAGGGGGCAGGGTCAGCCCCAGCATTTT.